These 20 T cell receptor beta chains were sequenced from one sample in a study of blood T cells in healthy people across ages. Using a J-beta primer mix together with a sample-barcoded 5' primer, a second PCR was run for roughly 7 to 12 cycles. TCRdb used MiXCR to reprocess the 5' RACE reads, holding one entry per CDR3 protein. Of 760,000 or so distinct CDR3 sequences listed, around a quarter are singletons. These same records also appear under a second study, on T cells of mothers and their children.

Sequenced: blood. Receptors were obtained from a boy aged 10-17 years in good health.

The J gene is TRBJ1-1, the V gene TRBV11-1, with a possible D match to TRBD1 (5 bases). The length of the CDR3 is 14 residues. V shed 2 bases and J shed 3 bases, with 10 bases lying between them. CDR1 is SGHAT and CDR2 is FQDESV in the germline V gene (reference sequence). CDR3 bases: TGTGCCAGCAGCTTACCCGACAGAGACACTGAAGCTTTCTTT. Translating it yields CASSLPDRDTEAFF.

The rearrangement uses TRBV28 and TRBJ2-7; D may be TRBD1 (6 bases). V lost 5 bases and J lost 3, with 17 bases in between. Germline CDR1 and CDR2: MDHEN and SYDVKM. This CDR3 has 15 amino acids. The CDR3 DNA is TGTGCCAGCAGTCAACAGGGCCCCACCTACTACGAGCAGTACTTC. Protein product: CASSQQGPTYYEQYF.

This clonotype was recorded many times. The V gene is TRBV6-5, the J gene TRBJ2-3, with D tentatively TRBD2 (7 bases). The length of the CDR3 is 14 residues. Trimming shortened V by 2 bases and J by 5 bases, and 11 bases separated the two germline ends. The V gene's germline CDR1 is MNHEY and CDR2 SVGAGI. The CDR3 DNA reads TGTGCCAGCAGTTACGCGGGGGCCCGAGATACGCAGTATTTT. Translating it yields CASSYAGARDTQYF.

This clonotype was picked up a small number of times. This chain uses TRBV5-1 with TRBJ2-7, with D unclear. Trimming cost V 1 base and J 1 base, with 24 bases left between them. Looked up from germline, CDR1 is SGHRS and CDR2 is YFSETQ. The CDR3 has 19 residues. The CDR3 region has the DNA TGCGCCAGCAGCTTGAAGCAGAGTGGGGAAGGATCGACTTCCTACGAGCAGTACTTC. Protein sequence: CASSLKQSGEGSTSYEQYF.

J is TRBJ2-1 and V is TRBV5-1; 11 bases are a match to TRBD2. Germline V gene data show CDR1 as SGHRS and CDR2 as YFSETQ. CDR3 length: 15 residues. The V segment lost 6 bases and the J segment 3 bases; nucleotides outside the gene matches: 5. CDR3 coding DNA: TGCGCCAGCATCTCCGGGACTAGCGGCTACAATGAGCAGTTCTTC. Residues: CASISGTSGYNEQFF.

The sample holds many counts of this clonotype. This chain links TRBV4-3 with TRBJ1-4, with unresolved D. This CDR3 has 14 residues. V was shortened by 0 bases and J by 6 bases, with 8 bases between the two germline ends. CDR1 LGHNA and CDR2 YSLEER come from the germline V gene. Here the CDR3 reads CASSQDVADEKLFF. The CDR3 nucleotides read TGCGCCAGCAGCCAAGATGTGGCGGATGAAAAACTGTTTTTT.

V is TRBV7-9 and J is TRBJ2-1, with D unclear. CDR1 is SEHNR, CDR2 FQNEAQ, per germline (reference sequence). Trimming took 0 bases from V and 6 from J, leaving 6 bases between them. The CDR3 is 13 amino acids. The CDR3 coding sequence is TGTGCCAGCAGCTTAGCGGTCTTCAATGAGCAGTTCTTC. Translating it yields CASSLAVFNEQFF.

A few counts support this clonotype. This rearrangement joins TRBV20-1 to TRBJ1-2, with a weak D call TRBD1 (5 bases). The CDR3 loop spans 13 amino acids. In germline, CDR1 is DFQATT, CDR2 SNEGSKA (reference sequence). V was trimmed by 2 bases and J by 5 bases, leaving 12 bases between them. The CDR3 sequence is CSARTQRGYGYTF. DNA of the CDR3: TGCAGTGCTAGAACCCAGAGGGGTTATGGCTACACCTTC.

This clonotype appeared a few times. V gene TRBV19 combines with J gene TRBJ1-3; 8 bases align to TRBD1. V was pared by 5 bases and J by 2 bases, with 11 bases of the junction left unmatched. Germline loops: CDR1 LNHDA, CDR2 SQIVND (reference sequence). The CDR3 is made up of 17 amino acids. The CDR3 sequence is CASSGSSGQDPGNTIYF. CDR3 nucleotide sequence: TGTGCCAGTAGTGGATCCTCGGGACAGGACCCTGGAAACACCATATATTTT.

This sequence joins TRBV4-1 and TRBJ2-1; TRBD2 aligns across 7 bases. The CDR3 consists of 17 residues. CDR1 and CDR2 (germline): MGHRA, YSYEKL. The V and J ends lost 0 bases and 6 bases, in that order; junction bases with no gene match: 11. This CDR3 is CASSQESTGGKSNEQFF. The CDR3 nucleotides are TGCGCCAGCAGCCAAGAGTCGACGGGAGGAAAGTCCAATGAGCAGTTCTTC.

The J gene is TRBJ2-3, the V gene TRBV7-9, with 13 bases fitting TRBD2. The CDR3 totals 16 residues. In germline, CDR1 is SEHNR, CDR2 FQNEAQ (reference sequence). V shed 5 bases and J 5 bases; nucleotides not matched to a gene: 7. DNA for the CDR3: TGTGCCAGCAGCACCGGACTAGCGGGAGTCGGAGATACGCAGTATTTT. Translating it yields CASSTGLAGVGDTQYF.

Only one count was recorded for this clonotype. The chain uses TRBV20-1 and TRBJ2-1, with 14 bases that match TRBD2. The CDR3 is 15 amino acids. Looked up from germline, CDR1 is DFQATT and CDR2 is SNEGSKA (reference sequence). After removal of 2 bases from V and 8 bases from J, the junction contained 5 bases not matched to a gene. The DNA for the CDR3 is TGCAGTGCTAGAAGACTAGCGGGAGGGCTCGATGAGCAGTTCTTC. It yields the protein CSARRLAGGLDEQFF.

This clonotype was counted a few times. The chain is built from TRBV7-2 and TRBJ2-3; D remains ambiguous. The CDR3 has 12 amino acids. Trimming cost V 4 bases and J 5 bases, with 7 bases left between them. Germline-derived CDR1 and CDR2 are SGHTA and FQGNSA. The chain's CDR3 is CASSYLVDTQYF. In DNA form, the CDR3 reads TGTGCCAGCAGCTATCTAGTAGATACGCAGTATTTT.

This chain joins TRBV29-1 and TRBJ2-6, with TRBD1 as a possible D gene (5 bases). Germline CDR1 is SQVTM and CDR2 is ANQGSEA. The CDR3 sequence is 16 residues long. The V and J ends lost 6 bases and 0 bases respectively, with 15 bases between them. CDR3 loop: CSVGRTTLSGANVLTF. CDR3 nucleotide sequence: TGCAGCGTCGGCCGGACAACGCTCTCTGGGGCCAACGTCCTGACTTTC.

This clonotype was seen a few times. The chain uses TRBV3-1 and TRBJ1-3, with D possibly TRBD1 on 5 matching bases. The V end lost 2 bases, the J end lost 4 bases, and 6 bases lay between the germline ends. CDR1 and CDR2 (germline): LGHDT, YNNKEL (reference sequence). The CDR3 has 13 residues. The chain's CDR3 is CASSQWTGNTIYF. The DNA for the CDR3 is TGTGCCAGCAGCCAATGGACAGGAAACACCATATATTTT.

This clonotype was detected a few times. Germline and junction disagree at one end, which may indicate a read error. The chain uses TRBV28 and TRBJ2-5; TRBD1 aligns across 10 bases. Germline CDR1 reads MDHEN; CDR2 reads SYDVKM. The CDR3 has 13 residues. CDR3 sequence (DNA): TGTGCCAGCAGGGGGGGGATTTGGACAGGGGGGTTCTTC. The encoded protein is CASRGGIWTGGFF.

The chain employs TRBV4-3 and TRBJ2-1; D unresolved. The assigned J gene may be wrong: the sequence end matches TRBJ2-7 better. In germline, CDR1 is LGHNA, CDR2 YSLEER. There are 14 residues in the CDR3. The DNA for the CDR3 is TGCGCCAGCAGCCAAGACGTGGCAAGAGACGAGCAGTACTTC. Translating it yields CASSQDVARDEQYF.

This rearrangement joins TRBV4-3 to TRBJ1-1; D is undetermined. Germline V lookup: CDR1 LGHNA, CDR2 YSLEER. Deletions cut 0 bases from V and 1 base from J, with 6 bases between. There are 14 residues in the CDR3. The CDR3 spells CASSQDPRNTEAFF. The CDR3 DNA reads TGCGCCAGCAGCCAAGACCCCAGGAACACTGAAGCTTTCTTT.

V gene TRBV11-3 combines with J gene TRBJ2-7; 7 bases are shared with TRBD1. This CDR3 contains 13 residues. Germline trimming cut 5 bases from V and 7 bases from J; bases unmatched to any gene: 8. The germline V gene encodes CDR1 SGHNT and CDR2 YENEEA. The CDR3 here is CASSQTTGIEQYF. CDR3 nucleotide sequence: TGTGCCAGCAGCCAAACGACAGGGATTGAGCAGTACTTC. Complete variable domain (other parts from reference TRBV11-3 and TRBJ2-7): EAGVVQSPRYKIIEKKQPVAFWCNPISGHNTLYWYLQNLGQGPELLIRYENEEAVDDSQLPKDRFSAERLKGVDSTLKIQPAELGDSAVYLCASSQTTGIEQYFGPGTRLTVT.

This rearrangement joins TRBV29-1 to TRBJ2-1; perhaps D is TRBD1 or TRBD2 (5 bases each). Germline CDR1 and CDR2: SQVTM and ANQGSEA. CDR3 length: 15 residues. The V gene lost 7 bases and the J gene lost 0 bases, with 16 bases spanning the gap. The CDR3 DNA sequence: TGCAGCGCAGATACCGGGACGGCCTCCTACAATGAGCAGTTCTTC. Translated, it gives CSADTGTASYNEQFF.